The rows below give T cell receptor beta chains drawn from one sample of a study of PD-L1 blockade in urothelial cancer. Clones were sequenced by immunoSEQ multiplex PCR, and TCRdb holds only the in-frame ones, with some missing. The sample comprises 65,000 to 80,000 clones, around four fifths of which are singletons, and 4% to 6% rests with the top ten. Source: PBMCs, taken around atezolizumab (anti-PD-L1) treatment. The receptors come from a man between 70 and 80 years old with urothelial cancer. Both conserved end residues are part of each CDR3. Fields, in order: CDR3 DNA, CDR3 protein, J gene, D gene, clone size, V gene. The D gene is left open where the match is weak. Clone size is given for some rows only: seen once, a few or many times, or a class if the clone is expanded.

CDR3nt: TGCGCCAGCAGCGTGGGTGCCGGGACCGGGGGGCGGCTGTTTTTT
CDR3aa: CASSVGAGTGGRLFF
j_gene: TRBJ2-2
d_gene: NA
abundance: NA
v_gene: TRBV10-1

CDR3nt: TGTGCCAGCAGCTTGTCGCAGCAAGAGACCCAGTACTTC
CDR3aa: CASSLSQQETQYF
j_gene: TRBJ2-5
d_gene: NA
abundance: once
v_gene: TRBV5-6

CDR3nt: TGTGCCAGCAGTTCCCCCGGGACTAGCGGGAGGGAGGAGTACTTC
CDR3aa: CASSSPGTSGREEYF
j_gene: TRBJ2-7
d_gene: TRBD2
abundance: NA
v_gene: TRBV6-5

CDR3nt: TGCAGCGCCGGGGACAGGGGCGGAGAGACCCAGTACTTC
CDR3aa: CSAGDRGGETQYF
j_gene: TRBJ2-5
d_gene: TRBD1
abundance: NA
v_gene: TRBV29-1

CDR3nt: TGTGCCAGCAGTGCCGGGAACGGCAATCAGCCCCAGCATTTT
CDR3aa: CASSAGNGNQPQHF
j_gene: TRBJ1-5
d_gene: NA
abundance: NA
v_gene: TRBV6-5

CDR3nt: TGTGCCAGCAGTTCAAGCGGGAGGGCCGACGAGCAGTACTTC
CDR3aa: CASSSSGRADEQYF
j_gene: TRBJ2-7
d_gene: TRBD2
abundance: NA
v_gene: TRBV28

CDR3nt: TGCGCCAGCAGCTTGGGCCAGGGCTTAAGCCCCTACGAGCAGTACTTC
CDR3aa: CASSLGQGLSPYEQYF
j_gene: TRBJ2-7
d_gene: NA
abundance: NA
v_gene: TRBV5-1

CDR3nt: TGTGCCAGCAGTGGACTTCGGGGACAGGGGGACTACTATGGCTACACCTTC
CDR3aa: CASSGLRGQGDYYGYTF
j_gene: TRBJ1-2
d_gene: TRBD1
abundance: NA
v_gene: TRBV6-1

CDR3nt: TGCGCCAGCAGCCTAAAGGAGGTGAAAGGCCAACAATTTAGATCGCCTTATCAGCCCCAGCATTTT
CDR3aa: CASSLKEVKGQQFRSPYQPQHF
j_gene: TRBJ1-5
d_gene: NA
abundance: NA
v_gene: TRBV4-1

CDR3nt: TGTGCCAGCAGCGTAGGGCAGGGGATGCCAGATACGCAGTATTTT
CDR3aa: CASSVGQGMPDTQYF
j_gene: TRBJ2-3
d_gene: NA
abundance: NA
v_gene: TRBV9

CDR3nt: TGCGCCAGCAGCTTTCCGGGAGGGAGCACAGATACGCAGTATTTT
CDR3aa: CASSFPGGSTDTQYF
j_gene: TRBJ2-3
d_gene: TRBD2
abundance: NA
v_gene: TRBV5-1

CDR3nt: TGCGCCAGCAGCTTGGCCGGGGTTGGGGGTGCAGGGGACGAAAAACTGTTTTTT
CDR3aa: CASSLAGVGGAGDEKLFF
j_gene: TRBJ1-4
d_gene: NA
abundance: NA
v_gene: TRBV5-1

CDR3nt: TGTGCCAGCAGTTCCGTATTGGGACTAGCGGGAGACTATGCTCTCCACTACGAGCAGTACTTC
CDR3aa: CASSSVLGLAGDYALHYEQYF
j_gene: TRBJ2-7
d_gene: TRBD2
abundance: once
v_gene: TRBV28

CDR3nt: TGCAGCGTTGAGAGCTTCGCCTACGAGCAGTACTTC
CDR3aa: CSVESFAYEQYF
j_gene: TRBJ2-7
d_gene: NA
abundance: NA
v_gene: TRBV29-1

CDR3nt: TGTGCCAGTACAAGGGGGGGGGCGAACACCGGGGAGCTGTTTTTT
CDR3aa: CASTRGGANTGELFF
j_gene: TRBJ2-2
d_gene: NA
abundance: NA
v_gene: TRBV19

CDR3nt: TGTGCCAGCAGTGAAATGGGACTAGCGGCGTACAATGAGCAGTTCTTC
CDR3aa: CASSEMGLAAYNEQFF
j_gene: TRBJ2-1
d_gene: TRBD2
abundance: NA
v_gene: TRBV2

CDR3nt: TGTGCCACTGTACTGGACAGTTCGAACACTGAAGCTTTCTTT
CDR3aa: CATVLDSSNTEAFF
j_gene: TRBJ1-1
d_gene: NA
abundance: NA
v_gene: TRBV10-3